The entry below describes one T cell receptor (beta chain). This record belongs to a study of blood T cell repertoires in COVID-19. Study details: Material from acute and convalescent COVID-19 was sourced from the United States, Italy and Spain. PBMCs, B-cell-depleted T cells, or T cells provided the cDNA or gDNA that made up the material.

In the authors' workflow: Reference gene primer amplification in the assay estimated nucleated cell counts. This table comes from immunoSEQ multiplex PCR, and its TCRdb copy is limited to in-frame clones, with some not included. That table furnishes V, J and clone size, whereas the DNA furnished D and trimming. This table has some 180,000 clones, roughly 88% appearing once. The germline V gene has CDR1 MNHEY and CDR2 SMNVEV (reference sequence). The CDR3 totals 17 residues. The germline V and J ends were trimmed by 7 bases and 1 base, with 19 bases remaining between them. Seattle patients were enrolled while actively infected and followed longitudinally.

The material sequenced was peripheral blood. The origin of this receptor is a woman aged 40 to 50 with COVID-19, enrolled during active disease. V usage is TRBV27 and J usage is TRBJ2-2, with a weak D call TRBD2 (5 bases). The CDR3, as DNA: TGTGCCAGCAATGAGGGTAGGAGCGGCTTGAACACCGGGGAGCTGTTTTTT. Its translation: CASNEGRSGLNTGELFF.